The T cell receptor (beta chain) described here comes from a study of CXCR3-negative and CXCR3-positive naive CD8 T cells. Study-wide points: Higher TRB CDR3 hydrophobicity marked CXCR3-positive naive cells relative to CXCR3-negative naive cells. The study found that naive CXCR3-negative and CXCR3-positive cells shared TRBV-TRBJ usage, while memory cells differed. TRB CDR3 properties served as the basis for inferring TCR strength, and surface CD5 was comparable between naive subsets.

It was by 5' RACE with UMI labels that the TRB cDNA libraries were prepared. TCRdb reprocessed the 5' RACE reads and keeps a single row for each CDR3 protein, giving no DNA. The listing records 46,000 or so distinct CDR3 sequences. Germline-derived CDR1 and CDR2 are SEHNR and FQNEAQ (reference sequence). CDR3 length: 18 amino acids. For this clonotype: As yet, its antigen is unknown.

The J gene is TRBJ2-1, the V gene TRBV7-9; TCRdb picks TRBD2, but there is no DNA to check that call. Input material: naive CXCR3- CD8+ T cells from blood. The subset denotes: CD45RO-CCR7+CD27+CD95- naive CD8+ T cells lacking CXCR3 (TNR3-). The sequence was obtained from a human donor in good health. Some clones in this sample may be carry-over from other donors' samples. CDR3 in amino acids: CASSLLGVAGGPASEQFF.